This TCR beta chain derives from a study of CD8 T cells in Susac syndrome. This clonotype was seen only a few times. RNA was extracted with the RNeasy kit, and a quantity of about 0.5 to 1 ug was reverse transcribed using random hexamers. Each CDR3 protein is one row after TCRdb ran MiXCR on the immunoSEQ multiplex PCR reads. The table includes fewer than 350,000 distinct CDR3 sequences, roughly 94% detected once. Germline V CDR1 and CDR2: SGHTA, FQGTGA. Trimming pared 5 bases from V and 1 base from J, leaving 8 bases between. The CDR3 is 13 amino acids. TCR beta sequencing covered blood CD8+ and CD4+ T cells.

The sequenced sample was CD4+ T cells from PBMCs. The chain combines TRBV7-3 with TRBJ1-1, with D hard to call. The source is a human donor with multiple sclerosis. This CDR3 reads CASSRIPNTEAFF. The DNA for the CDR3 is TGTGCCAGCAGCCGGATCCCGAACACTGAAGCTTTCTTT.